The 16 T cell receptor beta chains presented below share a single source sample, sequenced in a study of T cells in Graves' hyperthyroidism and ophthalmopathy. RNA transcripts yielded amplified TCR beta CDR3 regions. An initial round of RT-PCR targeting the TCR CDR3 relied on the HTBI primer set. TCRdb analysed the multiplex PCR reads with MiXCR anew, one entry per CDR3 protein. The sample carries 550,000 to 600,000 distinct CDR3 sequences, about 14% recorded once. Input material: blood. The receptor set was obtained from a woman between 18 and 29 years old with Graves' ophthalmopathy.

In this sample, this clonotype turned up many times. The genes are TRBV4-2 and TRBJ1-1; D gene ambiguous. CDR3 length: 15 amino acids. V was pared by 1 base and J by 1 base, with 10 bases between. Germline V gives CDR1 LGHNA, CDR2 YNFKEQ. The CDR3 DNA reads as TGTGCCAGCAGCCAAGCTTACAGACAGAACACTGAAGCTTTCTTT. Protein product: CASSQAYRQNTEAFF.

Many counts were recorded for this clonotype. The CDR3: CASSQDLSYEQYF. The CDR3 DNA reads TGTGCCAGCAGCCAAGACCTTTCCTACGAGCAGTACTTC. The chain is built from TRBV3-1 and TRBJ2-7; D not certain. With 0 bases removed from V and 1 base from J, the gap between germline ends came to 4 bases. Germline V gene sequence: CDR1 LGHDT, CDR2 YNNKEL (reference sequence). The length of the CDR3 is 13 residues.

This clonotype was counted at least ten times. The chain uses TRBV7-2 and TRBJ2-1, with D possibly matching TRBD2 (5 bases). The CDR3 sequence is 16 residues long. Germline V CDR1 and CDR2: SGHTA, FQGNSA. Trimming took off 1 base at V and 3 bases at J, with 13 bases between the two ends. DNA for the CDR3: TGTGCCAGCAGCTTAGTGGGAGTAGCGAACTACAATGAGCAGTTCTTC. This encodes CASSLVGVANYNEQFF.

The V call is TRBV7-8, the J call TRBJ2-1, with D perhaps matching TRBD1 (6 bases). CDR1 SGHVS and CDR2 FQNEAQ come from the germline V gene. The CDR3 consists of 15 residues. V lost 1 base and J 8 bases, leaving 15 bases between the germline ends. DNA of the CDR3: TGTGCCAGCAGCTTAGAATTACAGGGTGGCGATGAGCAGTTCTTC. Protein product: CASSLELQGGDEQFF.

The V and J genes are TRBV6-2 or TRBV6-3 and TRBJ2-5; 16 bases are shared with TRBD2. The germline V gene has CDR1 MNHEY and CDR2 SVGEGT. After removal of 2 bases from V and 3 bases from J, the junction contained 6 bases not matched to a gene. The CDR3 has 18 amino acids. The CDR3 DNA sequence: TGTGCCAGCAGTTACCCCCCGGGACTAGCGGGAGGGAAAGAGACCCAGTACTTC. Protein product: CASSYPPGLAGGKETQYF.

The chain has TRBV20-1 and TRBJ2-7; TRBD1 agrees at 8 bases. In germline, CDR1 is DFQATT, CDR2 SNEGSKA (reference sequence). The CDR3 is 15 residues long. Trimming at V came to 0 bases and at J to 0 bases, leaving 4 bases not matched to a gene. CDR3 region: CSARDLGTGSYEQYF. In DNA form, the CDR3 reads TGCAGTGCTAGAGATTTGGGGACAGGCTCCTACGAGCAGTACTTC.

This clonotype was found many times. The chain is built from TRBV30 and TRBJ1-1; no clear D. Trimming shortened V by 3 bases and J by 5 bases, and 13 bases separated the two germline ends. Germline lookup yields CDR1 GTSNPN and CDR2 SVGIG (reference sequence). The CDR3 sequence is 13 residues long. The CDR3: CAWSPGSGTEAFF. The CDR3 nucleotides read TGTGCCTGGAGCCCGGGGTCGGGTACTGAAGCTTTCTTT.

At least ten counts were recorded for this clonotype. The chain joins TRBV20-1 to TRBJ2-1; D might be TRBD2 (6 bases). CDR1 and CDR2 from the germline V gene are DFQATT and SNEGSKA (reference sequence). Trimming stripped 1 base from V and 0 bases from J, with 22 bases between. The length of the CDR3 is 19 residues. CDR3 loop: CSARVVPGRDLNSYNEQFF. Written as DNA, the CDR3 is TGCAGTGCTAGAGTGGTTCCGGGCAGGGACTTAAACTCCTACAATGAGCAGTTCTTC.

This clonotype was counted ten times or more. The V gene is TRBV11-2, the J gene TRBJ2-1; 8 positions agree with TRBD2. Germline V gene lookup returns CDR1 SGHAT and CDR2 FQNNGV. The CDR3 consists of 15 residues. J was trimmed by 8 bases and V by 1 base; bases with no gene match: 7. For the CDR3, the DNA is TGTGCCAGCAGCTTAGCCGGGACTAGTTTCGATGAGCAGTTCTTC. This encodes CASSLAGTSFDEQFF.

This clonotype was detected many times. The chain employs TRBV5-1 and TRBJ2-1; D is uncertain. Germline CDR1 SGHRS, CDR2 YFSETQ. The CDR3 totals 15 residues. The ends were cut back, 0 bases at V and 6 bases at J, with 13 bases in the middle. For the CDR3, the DNA is TGCGCCAGCAGCTTGGGGCCAGCCGGTGGCAATGAGCAGTTCTTC. This gives the protein CASSLGPAGGNEQFF.

The chain uses TRBV12-3 or TRBV12-4 and TRBJ2-3; TRBD1 matches at 9 bases. V trimming: 7 bases; J trimming: 4 bases; junction bases outside the gene matches: 12. CDR3 length: 16 residues. The CDR3 DNA is TGTGCCAGCACCTGGCCCCCGGGACAGGGCCCAGATACGCAGTATTTT. Amino acid sequence: CASTWPPGQGPDTQYF.

Ten or more counts support this clonotype. The chain employs TRBV15 and TRBJ2-7, with D tentatively TRBD2 (6 bases). The V gene lost 5 bases and the J gene lost 3 bases, with 14 bases spanning the gap. The CDR3 contains 14 residues. Germline V gives CDR1 LNHNV, CDR2 YYDKDF (reference sequence). CDR3 DNA sequence: TGTGCCACCAGCCCTCGCTCGGGGGACTACGAGCAGTACTTC. Translation: CATSPRSGDYEQYF. The full variable domain, rest sourced from reference TRBV15 and TRBJ2-7, is DAMVIQNPRYQVTQFGKPVTLSCSQTLNHNVMYWYQQKSSQAPKLLFHYYDKDFNNEADTPDNFQSRRPNTSFCFLDIRSPGLGDTAMYLCATSPRSGDYEQYFGPGTRLTVT.

This clonotype came up a few times. The gene calls are TRBV4-2 and TRBJ1-5; 8 bases agree with TRBD1. This CDR3 comprises 16 residues. Germline V gives CDR1 LGHNA, CDR2 YNFKEQ. V dropped 4 bases and J dropped 8; count of bases not matched to a gene: 13. This CDR3 reads CASSLRQGMAEEPQHF. CDR3 DNA sequence: TGTGCCAGCAGCCTTCGACAGGGGATGGCTGAGGAGCCCCAGCATTTT.

This clonotype was detected many times. The chain couples TRBV7-6 to TRBJ2-7, with a possible D match to TRBD1 (5 bases). The CDR3 consists of 13 residues. CDR1 SGHVS and CDR2 FNYEAQ come from the germline V gene. Trimming took 2 bases from V and 4 from J, leaving 9 bases between them. Written as DNA, the CDR3 is TGTGCCAGCAGCTTACAGGGCCTTTACGAGCAGTACTTC. The encoded protein is CASSLQGLYEQYF.

This clonotype was picked up a small number of times. The chain recombines TRBV7-9 with TRBJ2-4; 10 bases fit TRBD1. The trim removed 4 bases at V and 0 bases at J, leaving 21 bases unmatched. Germline CDR1 and CDR2: SEHNR and FQNEAQ (reference sequence). The CDR3 spans 22 residues. The CDR3 coding sequence is TGTGCCAGCAGCTGTTCCCGGGACAGGGGACAGCGGGGACTACTAGCCAAAAACATTCAGTACTTC. Translation gives CASSCSRDRGQRGLLAKNIQYF.

This clonotype showed up just a few times. The chain joins TRBV4-1 to TRBJ1-2, with 9 bases lining up with TRBD1. This CDR3 has 15 residues. J was trimmed by 8 bases and V by 1 base; bases with no gene match: 8. Germline V gene lookup returns CDR1 MGHRA and CDR2 YSYEKL. For the CDR3, the DNA is TGCGCCAGCAGCCAAGCCTCAGGACAGGGGTACGGCTACACCTTC. Its protein product is CASSQASGQGYGYTF.